These 9 T cell receptor beta chains were sequenced from one sample in a study of T cell repertoires in cytomegalovirus infection. TCRdb reprocessed the reads with MiXCR, giving one entry per CDR3 protein. The profile shows around 740,000 distinct CDR3 sequences, 35% of them singletons. Material for sequencing was PBMCs. These receptors originate from a human donor in good health (CMV status not recorded). Some clones in this sample may be carry-over from other donors' samples.

This clonotype was counted between two and nine times. The CDR3 DNA reads as TGTGCTAGTGGGGCCCTTGTTGGGGGGCAAACTGAAGCTTTCTTT. Amino acid sequence: CASGALVGGQTEAFF. V gene TRBV12-5 combines with J gene TRBJ1-1; tentatively, D is TRBD1 (6 bases). The CDR3 has 15 residues. V shed 6 bases and J shed 5 bases, with 19 bases lying between them. The germline gives CDR1 LGHNT, CDR2 FRNRAP.

This clonotype was observed a few times. The V call is TRBV19, the J call TRBJ1-5; D is unclear. CDR3 size: 13 residues. Trimming removed 3 bases at V and 6 bases at J, with 9 bases between. Germline-derived CDR1 and CDR2 are LNHDA and SQIVND (reference sequence). In DNA form, the CDR3 reads TGTGCCAGTAGTATGGGGAGGGTTCAGCCCCAGCATTTT. This codes for CASSMGRVQPQHF.

The chain couples TRBV12-3 or TRBV12-4 to TRBJ2-5; 7 bases align to TRBD2. V shed 8 bases, J shed 4 bases, and the junction held 7 bases outside the gene matches. This CDR3 is built from 13 residues. The CDR3 reads CASRGRAPETQYF. The CDR3 DNA follows: TGTGCCAGCCGGGGGAGGGCCCCAGAGACCCAGTACTTC.

This rearrangement joins TRBV11-2 to TRBJ1-4, with D possibly matching TRBD1 (6 bases). CDR3 length equals 15 residues. V lost 4 bases and J lost 4, with 13 bases in between. Germline V lookup: CDR1 SGHAT, CDR2 FQNNGV. CDR3 DNA: TGTGCCAGCAGCTCCCGGGGGCAAAGTAATGAAAAACTGTTTTTT. Amino acid sequence: CASSSRGQSNEKLFF.

This clonotype was counted only a few times. The chain is built from TRBV25-1 and TRBJ1-1; D call uncertain. CDR3 length: 12 amino acids. Germline CDR1 is MGHDK and CDR2 is SYGVNS. V lost 7 bases and J lost 4, with 10 bases in between. The CDR3 loop is CASTHGPTEAFF. DNA for the CDR3: TGTGCCAGCACGCATGGGCCCACTGAAGCTTTCTTT. Supplemented by reference TRBV25-1 and TRBJ1-1, the full variable domain reads EADIYQTPRYLVIGTGKKITLECSQTMGHDKMYWYQQDPGMELHLIHYSYGVNSTEKGDLSSESTVSRIRTEHFPLTLESARPSHTSQYLCASTHGPTEAFFGQGTRLTVV.

This clonotype occurred a few times. The chain combines TRBV10-3 with TRBJ2-1; 7 bases fit TRBD1. Germline V lookup: CDR1 ENHRY, CDR2 SYGVKD. After removal of 7 bases from V and 6 bases from J, the junction contained 6 bases not matched to a gene. CDR3 size: 13 residues. CDR3 coding DNA: TGTGCCATCAACCCGACAGGGATCAATGAGCAGTTCTTC. Protein product: CAINPTGINEQFF.

The V and J genes are TRBV6-6 and TRBJ2-7, with D tentatively TRBD2 (7 bases). CDR3 length: 13 amino acids. Trimming left V 10 bases short and J 1 base short, with 14 bases between. CDR1 MNHNY and CDR2 SVGAGI come from the germline V gene (reference sequence). The CDR3 sequence: CATERGGSYEQYF. In DNA, the CDR3 is TGTGCCACCGAGAGGGGGGGATCCTACGAGCAGTACTTC.

This clonotype has more than one count but fewer than ten. The chain couples TRBV12-3 or TRBV12-4 to TRBJ1-5; D possibly corresponds to TRBD1 (5 bases). Between the trimmed V and J ends, which lost 5 bases and 8 bases, there was a span of 22 bases. The CDR3 loop spans 16 amino acids. DNA of the CDR3: TGTGCCAGCAGTCTATTAGGGACGGTAACGTCTAAGCCCCAGCATTTT. Protein: CASSLLGTVTSKPQHF.

This clonotype was picked up a small number of times. This sequence joins TRBV7-2 and TRBJ2-4, with TRBD2 identical over 7 bases. This CDR3 comprises 11 residues. Germline V gives CDR1 SGHTA, CDR2 FQGNSA. V lost 8 bases to trimming and J lost 9 bases; unmatched junction nucleotides: 4. This CDR3 reads CASGAGSIQYF. The CDR3 DNA reads as TGTGCCAGCGGAGCGGGGAGCATTCAGTACTTC.